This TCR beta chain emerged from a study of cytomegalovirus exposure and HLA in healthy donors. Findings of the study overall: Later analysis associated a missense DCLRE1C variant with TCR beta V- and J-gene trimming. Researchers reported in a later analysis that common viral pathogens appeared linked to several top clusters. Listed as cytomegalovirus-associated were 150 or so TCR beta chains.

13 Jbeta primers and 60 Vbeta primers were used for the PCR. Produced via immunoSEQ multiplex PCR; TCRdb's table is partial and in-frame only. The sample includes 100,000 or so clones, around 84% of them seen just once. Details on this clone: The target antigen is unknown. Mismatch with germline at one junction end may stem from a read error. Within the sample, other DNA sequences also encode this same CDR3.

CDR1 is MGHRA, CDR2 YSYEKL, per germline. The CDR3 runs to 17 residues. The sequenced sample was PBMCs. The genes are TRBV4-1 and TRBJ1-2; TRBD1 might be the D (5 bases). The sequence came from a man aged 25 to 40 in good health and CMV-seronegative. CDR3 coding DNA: TGCGCCAGCAGCCAAGTGCGTGCGCAGGGACTGGTCTATGGCTACACCTTT. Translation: CASSQVRAQGLVYGYTF.